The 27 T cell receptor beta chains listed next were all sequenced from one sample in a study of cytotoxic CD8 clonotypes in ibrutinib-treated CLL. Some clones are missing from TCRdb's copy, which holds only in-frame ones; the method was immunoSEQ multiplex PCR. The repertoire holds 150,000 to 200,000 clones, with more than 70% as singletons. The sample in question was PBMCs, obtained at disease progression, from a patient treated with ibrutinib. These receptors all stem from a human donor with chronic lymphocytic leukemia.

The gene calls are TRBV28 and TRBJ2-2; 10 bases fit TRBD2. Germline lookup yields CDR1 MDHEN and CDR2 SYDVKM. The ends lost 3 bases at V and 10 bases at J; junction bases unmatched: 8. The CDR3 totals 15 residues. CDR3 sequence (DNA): TGTGCCAGCAGTTTCCGTAGCGGGGGGATTGAGGAGCTGTTTTTT. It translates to CASSFRSGGIEELFF.

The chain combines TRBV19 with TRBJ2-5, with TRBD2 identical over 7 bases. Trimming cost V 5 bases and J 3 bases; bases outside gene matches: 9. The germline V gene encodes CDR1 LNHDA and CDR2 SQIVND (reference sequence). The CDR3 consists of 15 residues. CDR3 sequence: CASSPRLGREETQYF. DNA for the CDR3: TGTGCCAGTAGTCCCCGCTTGGGGAGGGAAGAGACCCAGTACTTC.

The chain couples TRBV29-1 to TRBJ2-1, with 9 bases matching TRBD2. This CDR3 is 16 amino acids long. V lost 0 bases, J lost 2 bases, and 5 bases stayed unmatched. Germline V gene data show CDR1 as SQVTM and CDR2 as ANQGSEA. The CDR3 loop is CSVEDQRTSAYNEQFF. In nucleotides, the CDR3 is TGCAGCGTTGAAGATCAAAGGACTAGCGCCTACAATGAGCAGTTCTTC.

The CDR3 bases are TGTGCCAGCAGTCGCTCATTGGGGGACCGTGAAGCTTTCTTT. This encodes CASSRSLGDREAFF. The chain uses TRBV6-5 and TRBJ1-1, with D maybe TRBD1 (5 bases). CDR1 MNHEY and CDR2 SVGAGI come from the germline V gene. The CDR3 covers 14 residues. Trimming took 5 bases from V and 7 from J, leaving 17 bases between them.

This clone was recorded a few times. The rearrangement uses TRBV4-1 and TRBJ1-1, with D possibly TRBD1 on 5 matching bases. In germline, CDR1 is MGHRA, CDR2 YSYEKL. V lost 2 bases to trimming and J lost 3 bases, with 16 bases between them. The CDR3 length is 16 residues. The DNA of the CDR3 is TGCGCCAGCAGCCAAAATGCGTGGGGGGAGTACACTGAAGCTTTCTTT. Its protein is CASSQNAWGEYTEAFF.

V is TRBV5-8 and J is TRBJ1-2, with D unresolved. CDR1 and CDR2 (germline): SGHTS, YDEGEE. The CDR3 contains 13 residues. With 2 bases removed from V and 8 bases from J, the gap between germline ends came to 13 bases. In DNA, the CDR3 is TGTGCCAGCAGCTTACGGATTCCTCGGGGCTACACCTTC. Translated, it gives CASSLRIPRGYTF.

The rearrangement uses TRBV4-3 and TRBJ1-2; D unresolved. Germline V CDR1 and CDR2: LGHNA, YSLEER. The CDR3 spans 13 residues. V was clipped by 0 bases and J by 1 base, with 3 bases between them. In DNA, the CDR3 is TGCGCCAGCAGCCAAGATATTAACTATGGCTACACCTTC. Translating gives CASSQDINYGYTF.

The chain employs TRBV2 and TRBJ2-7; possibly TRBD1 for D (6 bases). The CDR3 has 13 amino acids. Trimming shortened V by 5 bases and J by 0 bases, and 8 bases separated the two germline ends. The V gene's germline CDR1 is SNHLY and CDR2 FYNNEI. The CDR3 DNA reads TGTGCCAGCAGTTTAGGGGGCTCCTACGAGCAGTACTTC. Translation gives CASSLGGSYEQYF. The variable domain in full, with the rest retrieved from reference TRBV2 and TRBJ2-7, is EPEVTQTPSHQVTQMGQEVILRCVPISNHLYFYWYRQILGQKVEFLVSFYNNEISEKSEIFDDQFSVERPDGSNFTLKIRSTKLEDSAMYFCASSLGGSYEQYFGPGTRLTVT.

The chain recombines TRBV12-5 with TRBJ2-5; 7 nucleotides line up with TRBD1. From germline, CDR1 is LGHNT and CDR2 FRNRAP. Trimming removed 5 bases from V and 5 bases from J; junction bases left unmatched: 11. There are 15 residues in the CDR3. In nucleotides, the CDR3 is TGTGCTAGTGGTGCCAAGGGGGCTTCGTATGAGACCCAGTACTTC. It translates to CASGAKGASYETQYF.

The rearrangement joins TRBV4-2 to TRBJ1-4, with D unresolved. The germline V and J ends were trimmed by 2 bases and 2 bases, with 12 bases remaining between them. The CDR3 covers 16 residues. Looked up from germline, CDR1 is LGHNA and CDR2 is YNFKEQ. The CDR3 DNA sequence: TGTGCCAGCAGCCAACGTACGGGCTCTACTAATGAAAAACTGTTTTTT. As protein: CASSQRTGSTNEKLFF.

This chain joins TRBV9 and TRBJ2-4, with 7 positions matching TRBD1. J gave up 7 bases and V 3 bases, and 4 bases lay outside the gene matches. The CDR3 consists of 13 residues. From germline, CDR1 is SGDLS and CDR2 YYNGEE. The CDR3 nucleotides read TGTGCCAGCAGCGCAGGGGGACAGAACATTCAGTACTTC. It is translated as CASSAGGQNIQYF.

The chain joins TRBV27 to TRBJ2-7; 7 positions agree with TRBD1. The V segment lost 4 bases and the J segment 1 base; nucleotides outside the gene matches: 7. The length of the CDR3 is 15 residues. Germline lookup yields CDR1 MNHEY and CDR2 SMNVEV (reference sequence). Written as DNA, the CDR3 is TGTGCCAGCAGTTCCGAGGACAGGATATCCTACGAGCAGTACTTC. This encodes CASSSEDRISYEQYF.

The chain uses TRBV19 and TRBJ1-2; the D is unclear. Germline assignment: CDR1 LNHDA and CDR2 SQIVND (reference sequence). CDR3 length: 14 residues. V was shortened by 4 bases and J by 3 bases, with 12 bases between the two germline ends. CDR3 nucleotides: TGTGCCAGTAGTACACATCCCGGGGACTATGGCTACACCTTC. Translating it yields CASSTHPGDYGYTF.

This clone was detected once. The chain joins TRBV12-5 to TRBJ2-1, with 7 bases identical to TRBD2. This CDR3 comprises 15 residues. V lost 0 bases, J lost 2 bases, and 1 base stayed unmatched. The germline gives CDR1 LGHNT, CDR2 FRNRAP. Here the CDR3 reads CASGLVAGTYNEQFF. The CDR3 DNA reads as TGTGCTAGTGGTTTGGTAGCGGGAACCTACAATGAGCAGTTCTTC.

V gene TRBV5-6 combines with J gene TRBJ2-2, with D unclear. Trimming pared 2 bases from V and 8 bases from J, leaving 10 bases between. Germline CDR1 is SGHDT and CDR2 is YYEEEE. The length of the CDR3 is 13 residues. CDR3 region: CASSFRAVGELFF. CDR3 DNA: TGTGCCAGCAGCTTTAGGGCCGTGGGGGAGCTGTTTTTT.

DNA of the CDR3: TGTGCCAGCGGGGGGACAGGGGGCCTTTATAGCAATCAGCCCCAGCATTTT. Amino acid sequence: CASGGTGGLYSNQPQHF. The genes are TRBV27 and TRBJ1-5; 12 nucleotides agree with TRBD1. This CDR3 comprises 17 residues. The ends lost 8 bases at V and 0 bases at J; junction bases unmatched: 8. CDR1 and CDR2 (germline): MNHEY, SMNVEV (reference sequence).

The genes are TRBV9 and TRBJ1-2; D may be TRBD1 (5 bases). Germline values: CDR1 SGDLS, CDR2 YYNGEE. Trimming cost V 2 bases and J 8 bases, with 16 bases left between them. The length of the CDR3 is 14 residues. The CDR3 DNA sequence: TGTGCCAGCAGCGTGGGGGTTCAGGGTGACGGCTACACCTTC. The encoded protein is CASSVGVQGDGYTF.

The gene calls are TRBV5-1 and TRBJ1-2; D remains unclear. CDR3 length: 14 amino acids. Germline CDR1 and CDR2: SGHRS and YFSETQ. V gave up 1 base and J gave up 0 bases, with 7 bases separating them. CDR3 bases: TGCGCCAGCAGCTTGAGCGAAGCTAACTATGGCTACACCTTC. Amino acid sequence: CASSLSEANYGYTF.

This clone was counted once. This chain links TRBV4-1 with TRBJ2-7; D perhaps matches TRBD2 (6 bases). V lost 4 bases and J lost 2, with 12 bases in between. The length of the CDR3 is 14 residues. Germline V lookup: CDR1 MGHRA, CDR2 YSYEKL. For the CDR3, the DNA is TGCGCCAGCAGCCGGATGACTAGTACCTACGAGCAGTACTTC. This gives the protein CASSRMTSTYEQYF.

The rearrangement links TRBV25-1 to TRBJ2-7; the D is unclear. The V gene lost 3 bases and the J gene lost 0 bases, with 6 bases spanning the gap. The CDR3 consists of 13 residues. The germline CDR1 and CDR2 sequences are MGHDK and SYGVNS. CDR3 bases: TGTGCCAGCAGTGAGAGATTCTCCTACGAGCAGTACTTC. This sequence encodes CASSERFSYEQYF.

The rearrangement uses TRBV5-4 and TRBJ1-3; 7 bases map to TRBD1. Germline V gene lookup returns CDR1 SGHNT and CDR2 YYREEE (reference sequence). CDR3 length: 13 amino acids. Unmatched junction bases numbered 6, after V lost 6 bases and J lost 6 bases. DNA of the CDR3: TGTGCCAGCACCCTGACAGGGACAAACACCATATATTTT. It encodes CASTLTGTNTIYF.

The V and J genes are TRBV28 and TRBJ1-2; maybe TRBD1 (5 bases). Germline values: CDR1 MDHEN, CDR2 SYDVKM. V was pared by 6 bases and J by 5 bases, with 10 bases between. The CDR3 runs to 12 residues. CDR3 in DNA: TGTGCCAGCAGCAGGGACCGTTATGGCTACACCTTC. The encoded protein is CASSRDRYGYTF.

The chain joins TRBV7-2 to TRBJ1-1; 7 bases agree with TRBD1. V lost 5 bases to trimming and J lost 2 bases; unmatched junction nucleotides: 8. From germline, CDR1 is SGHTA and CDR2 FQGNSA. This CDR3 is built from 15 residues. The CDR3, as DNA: TGTGCCAGCAGCCCCGCCGGGACAGATAACACTGAAGCTTTCTTT. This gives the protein CASSPAGTDNTEAFF.

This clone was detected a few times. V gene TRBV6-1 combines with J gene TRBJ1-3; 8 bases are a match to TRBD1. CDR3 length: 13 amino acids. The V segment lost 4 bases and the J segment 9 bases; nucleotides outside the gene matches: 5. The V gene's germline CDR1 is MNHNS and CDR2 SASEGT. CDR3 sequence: CASSAGTGGTIYF. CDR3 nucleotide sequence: TGTGCCAGCAGTGCCGGGACAGGCGGCACCATATATTTT.

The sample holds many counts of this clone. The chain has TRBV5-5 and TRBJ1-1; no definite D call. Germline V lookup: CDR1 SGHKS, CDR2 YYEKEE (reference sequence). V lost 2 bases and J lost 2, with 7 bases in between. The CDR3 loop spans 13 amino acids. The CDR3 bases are TGTGCCAGCAGCTTTGAGGGTAACACTGAAGCTTTCTTT. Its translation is CASSFEGNTEAFF.

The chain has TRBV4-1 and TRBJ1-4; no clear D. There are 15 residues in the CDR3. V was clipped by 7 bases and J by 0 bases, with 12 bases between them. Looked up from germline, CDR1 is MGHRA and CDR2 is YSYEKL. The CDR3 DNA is TGCGCCAGCACCCCGGGCCCTTCAACTAATGAAAAACTGTTTTTT. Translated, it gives CASTPGPSTNEKLFF.

This chain's CDR3 is CASSPGTGGRDEQYF. The DNA for the CDR3 is TGTGCCAGCAGCCCCGGGACAGGGGGCCGGGACGAGCAGTACTTC. The rearrangement joins TRBV11-2 to TRBJ2-7, with 12 bases identical to TRBD1. V trimming: 5 bases; J trimming: 5 bases; junction bases outside the gene matches: 7. The CDR3 runs to 15 residues. Germline assignment: CDR1 SGHAT and CDR2 FQNNGV.